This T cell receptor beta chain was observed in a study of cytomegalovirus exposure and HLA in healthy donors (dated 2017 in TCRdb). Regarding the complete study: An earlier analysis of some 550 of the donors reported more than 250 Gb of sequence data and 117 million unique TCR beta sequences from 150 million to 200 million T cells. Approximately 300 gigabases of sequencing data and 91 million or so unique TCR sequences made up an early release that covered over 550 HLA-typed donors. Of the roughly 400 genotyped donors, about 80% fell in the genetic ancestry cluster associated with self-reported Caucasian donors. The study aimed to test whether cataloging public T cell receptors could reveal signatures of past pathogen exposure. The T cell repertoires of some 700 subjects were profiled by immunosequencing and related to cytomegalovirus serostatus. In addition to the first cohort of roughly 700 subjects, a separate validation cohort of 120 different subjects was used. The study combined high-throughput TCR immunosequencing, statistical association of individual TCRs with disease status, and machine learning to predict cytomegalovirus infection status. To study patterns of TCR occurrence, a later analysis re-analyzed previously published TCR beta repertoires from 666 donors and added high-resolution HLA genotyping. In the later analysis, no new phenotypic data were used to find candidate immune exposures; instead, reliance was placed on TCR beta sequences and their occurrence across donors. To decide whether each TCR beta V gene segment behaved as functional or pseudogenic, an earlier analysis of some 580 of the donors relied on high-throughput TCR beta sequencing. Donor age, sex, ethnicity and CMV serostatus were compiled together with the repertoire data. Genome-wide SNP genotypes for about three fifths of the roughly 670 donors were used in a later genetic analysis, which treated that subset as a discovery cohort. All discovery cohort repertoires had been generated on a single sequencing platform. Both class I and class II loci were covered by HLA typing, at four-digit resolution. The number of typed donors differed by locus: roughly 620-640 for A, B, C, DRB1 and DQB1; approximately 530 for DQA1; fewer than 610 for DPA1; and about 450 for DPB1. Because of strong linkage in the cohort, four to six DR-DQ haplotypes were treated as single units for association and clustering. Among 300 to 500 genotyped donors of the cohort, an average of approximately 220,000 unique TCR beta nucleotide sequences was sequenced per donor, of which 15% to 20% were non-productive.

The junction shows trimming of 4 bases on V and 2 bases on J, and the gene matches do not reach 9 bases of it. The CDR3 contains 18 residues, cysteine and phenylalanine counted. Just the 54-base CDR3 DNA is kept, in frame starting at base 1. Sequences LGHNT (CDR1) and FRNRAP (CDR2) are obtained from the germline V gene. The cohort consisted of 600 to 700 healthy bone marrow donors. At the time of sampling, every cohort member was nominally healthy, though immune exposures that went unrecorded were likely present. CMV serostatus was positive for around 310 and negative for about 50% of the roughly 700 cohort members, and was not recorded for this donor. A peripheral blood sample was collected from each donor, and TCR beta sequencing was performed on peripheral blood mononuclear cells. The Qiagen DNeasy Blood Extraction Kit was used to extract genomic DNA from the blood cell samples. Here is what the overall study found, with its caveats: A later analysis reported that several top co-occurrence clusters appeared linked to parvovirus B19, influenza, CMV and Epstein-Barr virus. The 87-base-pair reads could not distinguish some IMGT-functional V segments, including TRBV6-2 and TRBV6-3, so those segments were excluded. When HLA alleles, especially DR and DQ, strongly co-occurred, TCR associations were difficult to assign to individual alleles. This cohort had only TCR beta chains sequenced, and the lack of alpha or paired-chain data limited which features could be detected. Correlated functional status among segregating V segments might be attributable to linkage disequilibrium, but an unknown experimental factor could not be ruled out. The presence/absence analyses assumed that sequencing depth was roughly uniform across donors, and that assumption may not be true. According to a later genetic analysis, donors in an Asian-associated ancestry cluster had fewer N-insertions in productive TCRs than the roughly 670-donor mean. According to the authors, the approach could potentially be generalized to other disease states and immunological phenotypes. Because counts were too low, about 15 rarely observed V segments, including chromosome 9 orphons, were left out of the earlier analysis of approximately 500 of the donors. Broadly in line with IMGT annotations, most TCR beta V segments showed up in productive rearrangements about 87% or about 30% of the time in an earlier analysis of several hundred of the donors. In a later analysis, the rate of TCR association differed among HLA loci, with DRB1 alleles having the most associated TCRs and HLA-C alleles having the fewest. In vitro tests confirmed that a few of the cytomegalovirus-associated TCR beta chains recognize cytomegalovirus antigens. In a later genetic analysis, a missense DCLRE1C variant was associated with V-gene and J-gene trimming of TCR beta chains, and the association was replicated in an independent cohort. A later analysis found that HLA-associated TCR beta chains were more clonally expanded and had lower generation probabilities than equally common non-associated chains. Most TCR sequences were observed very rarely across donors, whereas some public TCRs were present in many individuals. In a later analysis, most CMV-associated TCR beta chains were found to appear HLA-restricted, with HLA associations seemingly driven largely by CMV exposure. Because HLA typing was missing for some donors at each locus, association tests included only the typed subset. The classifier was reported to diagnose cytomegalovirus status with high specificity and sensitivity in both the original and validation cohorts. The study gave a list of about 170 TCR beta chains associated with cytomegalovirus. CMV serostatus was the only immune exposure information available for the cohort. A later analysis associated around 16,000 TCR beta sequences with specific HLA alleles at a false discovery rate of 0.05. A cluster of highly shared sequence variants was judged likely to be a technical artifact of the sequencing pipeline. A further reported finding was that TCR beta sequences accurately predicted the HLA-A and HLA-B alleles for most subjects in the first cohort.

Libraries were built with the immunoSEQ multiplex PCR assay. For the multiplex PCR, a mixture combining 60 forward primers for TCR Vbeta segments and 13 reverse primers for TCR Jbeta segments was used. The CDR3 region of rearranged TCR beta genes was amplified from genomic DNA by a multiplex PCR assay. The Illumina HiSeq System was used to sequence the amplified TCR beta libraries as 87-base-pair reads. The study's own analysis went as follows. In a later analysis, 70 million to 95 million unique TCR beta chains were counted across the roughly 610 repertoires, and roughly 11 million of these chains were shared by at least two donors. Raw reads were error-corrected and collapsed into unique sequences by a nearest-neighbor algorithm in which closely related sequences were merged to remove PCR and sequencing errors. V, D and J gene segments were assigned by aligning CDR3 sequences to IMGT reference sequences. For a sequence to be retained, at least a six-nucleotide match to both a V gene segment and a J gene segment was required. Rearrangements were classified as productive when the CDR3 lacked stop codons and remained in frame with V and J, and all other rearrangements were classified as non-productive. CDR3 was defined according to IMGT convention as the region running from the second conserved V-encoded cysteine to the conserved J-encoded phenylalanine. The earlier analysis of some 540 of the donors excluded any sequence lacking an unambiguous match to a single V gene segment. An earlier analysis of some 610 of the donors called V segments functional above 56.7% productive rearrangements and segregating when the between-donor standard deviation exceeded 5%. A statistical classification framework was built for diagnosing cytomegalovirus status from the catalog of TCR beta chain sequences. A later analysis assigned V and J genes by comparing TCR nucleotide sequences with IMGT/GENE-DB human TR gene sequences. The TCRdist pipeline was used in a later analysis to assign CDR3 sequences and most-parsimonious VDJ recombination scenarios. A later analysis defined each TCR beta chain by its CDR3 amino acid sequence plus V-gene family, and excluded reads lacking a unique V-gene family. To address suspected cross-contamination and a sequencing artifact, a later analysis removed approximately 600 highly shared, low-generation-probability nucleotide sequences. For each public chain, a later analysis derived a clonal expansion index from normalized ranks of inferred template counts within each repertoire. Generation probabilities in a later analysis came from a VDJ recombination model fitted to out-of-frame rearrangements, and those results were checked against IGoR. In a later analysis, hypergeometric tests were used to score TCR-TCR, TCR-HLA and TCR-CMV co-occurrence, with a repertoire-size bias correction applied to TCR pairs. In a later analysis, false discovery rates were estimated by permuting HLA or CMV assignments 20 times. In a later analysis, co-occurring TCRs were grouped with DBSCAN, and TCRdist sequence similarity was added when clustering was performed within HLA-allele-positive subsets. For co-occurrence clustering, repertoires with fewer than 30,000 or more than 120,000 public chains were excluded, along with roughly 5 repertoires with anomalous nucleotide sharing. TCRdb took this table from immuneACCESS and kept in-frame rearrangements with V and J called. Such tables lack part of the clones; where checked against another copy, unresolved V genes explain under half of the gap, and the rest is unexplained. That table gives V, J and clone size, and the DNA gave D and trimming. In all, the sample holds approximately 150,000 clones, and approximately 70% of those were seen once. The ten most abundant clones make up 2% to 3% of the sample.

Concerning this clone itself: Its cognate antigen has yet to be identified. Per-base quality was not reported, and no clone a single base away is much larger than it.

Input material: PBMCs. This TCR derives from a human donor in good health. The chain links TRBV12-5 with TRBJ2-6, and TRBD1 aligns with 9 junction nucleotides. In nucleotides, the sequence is TGTGCTAGTGGTTCCCCGGGACAGGGAGCGCCTGGGGCCAACGTCCTGACTTTC. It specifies CASGSPGQGAPGANVLTF.